A selection of T cell receptor beta chains follows, all from one sample in a study of blood T cell repertoires in COVID-19. TCRdb's table, derived via immunoSEQ multiplex PCR, lists solely in-frame clones and lacks some. The repertoire holds approximately 230,000 clones, around nine tenths seen once, with 1.5% to 2% in the top ten. Sequencing input: PBMCs or T cells enriched from blood (not recorded which). The receptors shown here come from a woman aged 18-35 years who had recovered from COVID-19. Both conserved end residues are part of each CDR3. A D gene is named only where the DNA matches it firmly. A row's size may be missing; if present it is once, few, many or a size class.

TRBJ1-6,.,.,TRBV5-1,TGCGCCAGCAGCTTGGCTCAGGGGTCTAATTCACCCCTCCACTTT,CASSLAQGSNSPLHF
TRBJ2-2,.,TRBD1,TRBV27,TGTGCCAGCAGTTCTACAGGGGGCGCGGTCGGGGAGCTGTTTTTT,CASSSTGGAVGELFF
TRBJ2-5,.,TRBD2,TRBV9,TGTGCCAGCAGCGGCGGGGGAGGGACAGAGACCCAGTACTTC,CASSGGGGTETQYF
TRBJ2-5,.,.,TRBV6-5,TGTGCCAGCAGTTGGGGTCTAGGGGGGACCCAGTACTTC,CASSWGLGGTQYF
TRBJ1-1,.,.,TRBV19,TGTGCCAGTAACCCTGCGGGTAGACGTGAAGCTTTCTTT,CASNPAGRREAFF
TRBJ2-7,.,.,TRBV27,TGTGCCAGCAGTTTAATGGCCAGGGGATCGTTTAGCTCCTACGAGCAGTACTTC,CASSLMARGSFSSYEQYF
TRBJ1-1,once,.,TRBV9,TGTGCCAGCAGCGTAGCAGTATACACTGAAGCTTTCTTT,CASSVAVYTEAFF
TRBJ2-5,.,TRBD1,TRBV4-1,TGCGCCAGCAGCCAGACAGGGGGCGCGGAGACCCAGTACTTC,CASSQTGGAETQYF
TRBJ1-1,.,.,TRBV7-9,TGTGCCAGCAGCCGGGGGACGGGTGAAGCTTTCTTT,CASSRGTGEAFF
TRBJ1-6,.,.,TRBV19,TGTGCCAGTAGTATACGGGGGAGCGGCACGACTAATTCACCCCTCCACTTT,CASSIRGSGTTNSPLHF
TRBJ1-5,.,.,TRBV28,TGTGCCAGCAGTTTTTCGGGGTATCAGCCCCAGCATTTT,CASSFSGYQPQHF
TRBJ1-2,.,.,TRBV12-3/TRBV12-4,TGTGCCAGCAGTTACGCCCCCGAGAGTGGCTACACCTTC,CASSYAPESGYTF
TRBJ2-3,.,.,TRBV7-2,TGTGCCAGCAGCCCTGGACTTGCGAGGGGCGGACTAACCAATTTT,CASSPGLARGGLTNF
TRBJ2-6,few,.,TRBV14,TGTGCCAGCAGCCAAGGGCGGTCTCCTGGGGCCAACGTCCTGACTTTC,CASSQGRSPGANVLTF
TRBJ2-7,.,.,TRBV4-1,TGCGCCAGCAGCCAAGTCGAACAGGGCACCTACGAGCAGTACTTC,CASSQVEQGTYEQYF
TRBJ2-1,.,TRBD2,TRBV19,TGTGCCAGTAGTATAGGGGGGGGGAATGAGCAGTTCTTC,CASSIGGGNEQFF
TRBJ2-7,.,.,TRBV7-9,TGTGCCACCAACTGGGGAGGCCCTTCCTACGAGCAGTACTTC,CATNWGGPSYEQYF
TRBJ2-7,.,TRBD2,TRBV3-1/TRBV3-2,TGTGCCAGCAGCCAAGCCCTCGGACTAGCGGGGCCCTACGAGCAGTACTTC,CASSQALGLAGPYEQYF
TRBJ1-1,.,.,TRBV12-3/TRBV12-4,TGTGCCAGCAGTTTAATCGGCGGCTTAGAAGCTTTCTTT,CASSLIGGLEAFF
TRBJ1-6,.,.,TRBV28,TGTGCCAGCACCTTCGGACAGCGGGAGATCTCACCCCTCCACTTT,CASTFGQREISPLHF
TRBJ2-1,.,TRBD2,TRBV29-1,TGCAGCGTTGCGGAGCGGGAGGGCCGTTTGAATGAGCAGTTCTTC,CSVAEREGRLNEQFF
TRBJ2-5,.,.,TRBV21-1,TGTGCCAGCAGCCAATGGCCCAACGGGGTGGAAGAGACCCAGTACTTC,CASSQWPNGVEETQYF
TRBJ2-7,.,.,TRBV29-1,TGCAGCGTTGCGCCACATGGACTCTACGAGCAGTACTTC,CSVAPHGLYEQYF
TRBJ2-2,.,TRBD1,TRBV28,TGTGCCAGCAGAAGGACAGGGGCGGAAGCCGGGGAGCTGTTTTTT,CASRRTGAEAGELFF
TRBJ1-1,once,TRBD1,TRBV27,TGTGCCAGCAGTTATAGGGCCGGGACAGCTGAAGCTTTCTTT,CASSYRAGTAEAFF
TRBJ1-5,.,.,TRBV7-2,TGTGCCAGCAGCTTCAGGACAGAAGCACAGCCCCAGCATTTT,CASSFRTEAQPQHF
TRBJ1-6,.,TRBD1,TRBV9,TGTGCCAGCAGCACGGACAGGGTTTCACCCCTCCACTTT,CASSTDRVSPLHF
TRBJ1-4,once,TRBD1,TRBV5-1,TGCGCCAGCAGCTCCCAGGGGGCGGGGGAAAAACTGTTTTTT,CASSSQGAGEKLFF
TRBJ2-5,.,TRBD2,TRBV6-5,TGTGCCAGCAGTACTACGGGCGGGAGGGAGACCCAGTACTTC,CASSTTGGRETQYF
TRBJ2-7,.,TRBD2,TRBV10-2,TGCGCCAGCAGTGAGCCGGTGGCGGGAGGTGGCGAGCAGTACTTC,CASSEPVAGGGEQYF
TRBJ2-1,many,TRBD2,TRBV24-1,TGTGCCACCAGTGATGCACTAGCGGGGATATACAATGAGCAGTTCTTC,CATSDALAGIYNEQFF
TRBJ2-1,once,.,TRBV11-3,TGTGCCAGCAGCTCCCTTGGCCAAAGCTCCTACAATGAGCAGTTCTTC,CASSSLGQSSYNEQFF
TRBJ1-5,.,TRBD1,TRBV10-3,TGTGCCATCAGTGGACAGGGGGCCAGCAATCAGCCCCAGCATTTT,CAISGQGASNQPQHF
TRBJ1-5,.,TRBD1,TRBV19,TGTGCCAGTAGATTAACCGGTCGGGACAGGGGAAGTCGGGGCAATCAGCCCCAGCATTTT,CASRLTGRDRGSRGNQPQHF
TRBJ2-3,.,TRBD1,TRBV28,TGTGCCAGCAGTATTGGACAGGGACACACAGATACGCAGTATTTT,CASSIGQGHTDTQYF
TRBJ1-3,few,TRBD1,TRBV19,TGTGCCAGTCAGAAAGGACAGGGCTCTGGAAACACCATATATTTT,CASQKGQGSGNTIYF
TRBJ2-2,.,.,TRBV5-4,TGTGCCAGCAGCAAGGGACATTCGAACACCGGGGAGCTGTTTTTT,CASSKGHSNTGELFF
TRBJ2-1,.,.,TRBV18,TGTGCCAGCTCACCTCCAGGGTCCAATGAGCAGTTCTTC,CASSPPGSNEQFF
TRBJ1-2,.,.,TRBV29-1,TGCAGCGCTGAGCGGAGGGCGTATGGCTACACCTTC,CSAERRAYGYTF